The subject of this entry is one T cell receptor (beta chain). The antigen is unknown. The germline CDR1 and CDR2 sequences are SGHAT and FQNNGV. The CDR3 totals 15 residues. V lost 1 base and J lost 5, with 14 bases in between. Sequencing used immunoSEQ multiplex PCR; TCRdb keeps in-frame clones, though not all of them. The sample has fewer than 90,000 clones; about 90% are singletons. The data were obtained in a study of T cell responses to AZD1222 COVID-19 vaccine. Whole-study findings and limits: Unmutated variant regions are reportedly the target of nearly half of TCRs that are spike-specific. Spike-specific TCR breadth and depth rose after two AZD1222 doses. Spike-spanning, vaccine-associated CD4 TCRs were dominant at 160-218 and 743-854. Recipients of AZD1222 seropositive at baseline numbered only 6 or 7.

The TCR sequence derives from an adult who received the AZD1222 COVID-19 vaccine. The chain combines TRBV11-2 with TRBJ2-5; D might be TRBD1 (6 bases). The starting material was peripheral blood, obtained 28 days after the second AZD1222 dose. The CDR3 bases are TGTGCCAGCAGCTTAGTCGGCCAGGGGACCGAGACCCAGTACTTC. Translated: CASSLVGQGTETQYF.